The clone carrying this T cell receptor (beta chain) was counted only a few times. Its antigen is not known. Sample-barcoded 5' priming and a J-beta primer mix drove a second PCR of 7 to 11 cycles. TCRdb reanalysed the 5' RACE reads using MiXCR and keeps one entry per CDR3 protein. The profile shows fewer than 2,000,000 distinct CDR3 sequences, about two fifths of them singletons. This entry comes from a study of blood T cells in healthy people across ages. General observations from the study: Possibly confounding the expanded clonotype changes was the fact that donor CMV status was unknown.

The CDR3 extends over 14 amino acids. V lost 0 bases and J 5 bases, leaving 11 bases between the germline ends. The germline V gene has CDR1 SGHRS and CDR2 YFSETQ. The sample taken for sequencing was blood. This chain connects TRBV5-1 to TRBJ1-2, with unresolved D. The sequence was collected from a human donor in good health. CDR3 residues: CASSLESTVYGYTF. The DNA of the CDR3 is TGCGCCAGCAGCTTGGAGAGCACCGTATATGGCTACACCTTC.